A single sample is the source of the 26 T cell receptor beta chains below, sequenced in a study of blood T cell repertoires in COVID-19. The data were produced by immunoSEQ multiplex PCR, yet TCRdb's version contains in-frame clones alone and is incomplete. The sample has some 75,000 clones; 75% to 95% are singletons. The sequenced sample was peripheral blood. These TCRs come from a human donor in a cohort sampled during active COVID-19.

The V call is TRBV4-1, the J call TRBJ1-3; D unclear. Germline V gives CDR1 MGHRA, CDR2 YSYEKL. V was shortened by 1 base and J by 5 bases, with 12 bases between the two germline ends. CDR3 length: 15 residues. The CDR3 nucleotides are TGCGCCAGCAGCCAAGCCGAGAGAGGGCGAAACACCATATATTTT. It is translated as CASSQAERGRNTIYF.

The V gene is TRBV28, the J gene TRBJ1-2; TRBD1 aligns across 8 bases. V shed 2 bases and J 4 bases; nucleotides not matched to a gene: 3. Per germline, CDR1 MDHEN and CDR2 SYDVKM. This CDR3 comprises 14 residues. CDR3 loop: CASSLAGGIYGYTF. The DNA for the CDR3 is TGTGCCAGCAGTTTAGCAGGGGGCATCTATGGCTACACCTTC.

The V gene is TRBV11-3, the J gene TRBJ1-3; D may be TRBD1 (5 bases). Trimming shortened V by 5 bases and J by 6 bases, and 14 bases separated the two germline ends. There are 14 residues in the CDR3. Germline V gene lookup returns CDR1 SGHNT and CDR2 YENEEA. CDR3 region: CASSPNPTANTIYF. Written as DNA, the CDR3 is TGTGCCAGCAGCCCTAACCCGACAGCAAACACCATATATTTT.

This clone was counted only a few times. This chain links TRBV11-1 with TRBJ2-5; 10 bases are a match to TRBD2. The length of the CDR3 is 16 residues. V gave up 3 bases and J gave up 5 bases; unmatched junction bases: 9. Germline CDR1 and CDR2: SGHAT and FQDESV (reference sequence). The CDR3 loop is CASSLGLAGAAETQYF. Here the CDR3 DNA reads TGTGCCAGCAGCTTGGGGCTAGCGGGGGCCGCGGAGACCCAGTACTTC.

This chain's CDR3 is CASARTGGKDEQFF. CDR3 coding DNA: TGCGCCAGCGCTAGGACAGGGGGCAAGGATGAGCAGTTCTTC. V usage is TRBV10-1 and J usage is TRBJ2-1; 11 bases are a match to TRBD1. The germline V gene encodes CDR1 WNHNN and CDR2 SYGVQD (reference sequence). J gave up 8 bases and V 8 bases, and 8 bases lay outside the gene matches. The CDR3 runs 14 residues.

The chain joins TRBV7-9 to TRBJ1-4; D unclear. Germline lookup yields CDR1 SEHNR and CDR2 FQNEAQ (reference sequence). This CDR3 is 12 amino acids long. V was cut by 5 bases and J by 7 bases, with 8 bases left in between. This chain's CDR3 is CASSLSGEKLFF. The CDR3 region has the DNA TGTGCCAGCAGCCTATCGGGTGAAAAACTGTTTTTT.

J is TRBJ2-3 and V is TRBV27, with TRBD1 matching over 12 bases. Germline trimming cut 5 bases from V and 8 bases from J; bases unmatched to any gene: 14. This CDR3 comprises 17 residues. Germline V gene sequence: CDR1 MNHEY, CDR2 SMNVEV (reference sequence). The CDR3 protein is CASSRSATGTGGFTQYF. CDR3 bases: TGTGCCAGCAGTCGCTCAGCTACCGGGACAGGGGGCTTTACGCAGTATTTT.

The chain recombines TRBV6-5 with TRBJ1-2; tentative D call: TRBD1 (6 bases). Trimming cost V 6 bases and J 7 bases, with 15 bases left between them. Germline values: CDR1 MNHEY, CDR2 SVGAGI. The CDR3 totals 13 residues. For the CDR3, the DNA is TGTGCCAGCAGCTCAGGGGAAATGGTTGGCTACACCTTC. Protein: CASSSGEMVGYTF.

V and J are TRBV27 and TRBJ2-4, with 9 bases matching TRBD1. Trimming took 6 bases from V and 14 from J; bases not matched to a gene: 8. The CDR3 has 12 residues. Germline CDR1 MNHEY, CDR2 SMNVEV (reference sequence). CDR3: CASSTGQGREYF. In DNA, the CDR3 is TGTGCCAGCAGCACGGGACAGGGACGTGAGTACTTC.

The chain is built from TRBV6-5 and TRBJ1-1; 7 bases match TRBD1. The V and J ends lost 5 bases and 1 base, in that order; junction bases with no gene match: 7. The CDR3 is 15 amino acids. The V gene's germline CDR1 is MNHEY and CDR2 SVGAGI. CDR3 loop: CASSLHRGPNTEAFF. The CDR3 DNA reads TGTGCCAGCAGTCTTCACAGGGGCCCGAACACTGAAGCTTTCTTT.

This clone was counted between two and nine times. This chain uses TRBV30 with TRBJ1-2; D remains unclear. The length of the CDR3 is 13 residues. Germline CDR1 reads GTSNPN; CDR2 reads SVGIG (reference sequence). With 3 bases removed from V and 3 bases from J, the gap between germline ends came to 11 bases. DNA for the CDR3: TGTGCCTGGAGCCCCGAAGAGTACTATGGCTACACCTTC. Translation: CAWSPEEYYGYTF.

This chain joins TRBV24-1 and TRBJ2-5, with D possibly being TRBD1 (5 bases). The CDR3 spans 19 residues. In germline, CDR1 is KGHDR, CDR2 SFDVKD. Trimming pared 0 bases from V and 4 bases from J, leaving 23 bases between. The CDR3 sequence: CATSDLLGRVSLIRETQYF. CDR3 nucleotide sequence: TGTGCCACCAGTGATTTGCTCGGCAGGGTCAGTTTGATTCGAGAGACCCAGTACTTC.

The CDR3 DNA reads as TGTGCCAGCAGTTATAGAATACCAGGAGGCTATGGCTACACCTTC. It yields the protein CASSYRIPGGYGYTF. The chain combines TRBV6-5 with TRBJ1-2; D unclear. Trimming shortened V by 3 bases and J by 4 bases, and 15 bases separated the two germline ends. The CDR3 has 15 amino acids. Germline-derived CDR1 and CDR2 are MNHEY and SVGAGI.

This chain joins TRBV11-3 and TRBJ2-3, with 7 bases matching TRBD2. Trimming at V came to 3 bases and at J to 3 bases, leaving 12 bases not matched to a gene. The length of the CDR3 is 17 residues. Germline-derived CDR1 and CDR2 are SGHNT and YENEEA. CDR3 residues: CASSFTLAGDGTDTQYF. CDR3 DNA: TGTGCCAGCAGCTTTACGCTCGCGGGGGACGGGACAGATACGCAGTATTTT.

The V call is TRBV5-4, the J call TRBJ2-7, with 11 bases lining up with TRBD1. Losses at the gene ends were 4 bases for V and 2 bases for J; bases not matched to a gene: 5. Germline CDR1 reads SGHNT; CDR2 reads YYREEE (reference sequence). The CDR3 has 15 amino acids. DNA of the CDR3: TGTGCCAGCAGCCCGGGGGGACAGGGGGCCTACGAGCAGTACTTC. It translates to CASSPGGQGAYEQYF. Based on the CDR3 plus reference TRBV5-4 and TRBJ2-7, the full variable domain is ETGVTQSPTHLIKTRGQQVTLRCSSQSGHNTVSWYQQALGQGPQFIFQYYREEENGRGNFPPRFSGLQFPNYSSELNVNALELDDSALYLCASSPGGQGAYEQYFGPGTRLTVT.

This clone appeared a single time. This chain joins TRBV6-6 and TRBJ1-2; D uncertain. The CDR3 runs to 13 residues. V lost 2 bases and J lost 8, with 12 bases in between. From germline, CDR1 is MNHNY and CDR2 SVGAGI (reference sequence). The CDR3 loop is CASSYGPDWGYTF. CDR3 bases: TGTGCCAGCAGTTACGGGCCCGATTGGGGCTACACCTTC.

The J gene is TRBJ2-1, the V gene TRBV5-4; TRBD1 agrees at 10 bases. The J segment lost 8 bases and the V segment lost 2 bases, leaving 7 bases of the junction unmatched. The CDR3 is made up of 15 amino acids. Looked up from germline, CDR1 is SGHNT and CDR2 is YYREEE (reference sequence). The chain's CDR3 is CASSFSGTGVHEQFF. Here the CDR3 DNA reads TGTGCCAGCAGCTTCTCCGGGACAGGGGTCCATGAGCAGTTCTTC.

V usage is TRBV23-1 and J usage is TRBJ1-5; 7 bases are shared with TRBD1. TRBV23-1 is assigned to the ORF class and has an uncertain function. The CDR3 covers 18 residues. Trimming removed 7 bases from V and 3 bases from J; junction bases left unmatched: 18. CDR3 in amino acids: CASIFLNGGQKNNQPQHF. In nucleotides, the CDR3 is TGCGCCAGCATTTTCCTCAACGGGGGACAGAAAAACAATCAGCCCCAGCATTTT.

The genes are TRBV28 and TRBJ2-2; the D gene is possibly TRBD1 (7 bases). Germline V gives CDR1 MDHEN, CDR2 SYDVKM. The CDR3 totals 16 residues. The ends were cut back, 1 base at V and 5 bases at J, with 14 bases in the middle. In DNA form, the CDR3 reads TGTGCCAGCAGTTTATCCCCAGGGGGGAGTACCGGGGAGCTGTTTTTT. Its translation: CASSLSPGGSTGELFF. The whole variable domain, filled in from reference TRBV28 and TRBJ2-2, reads DVKVTQSSRYLVKRTGEKVFLECVQDMDHENMFWYRQDPGLGLRLIYFSYDVKMKEKGDIPEGYSVSREKKERFSLILESASTNQTSMYLCASSLSPGGSTGELFFGEGSRLTVL.

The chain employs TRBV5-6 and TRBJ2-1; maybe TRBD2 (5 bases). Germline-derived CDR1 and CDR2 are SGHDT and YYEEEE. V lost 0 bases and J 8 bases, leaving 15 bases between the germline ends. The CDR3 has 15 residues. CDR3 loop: CASSLDVAERDEQFF. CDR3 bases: TGTGCCAGCAGCTTGGATGTAGCCGAGAGGGATGAGCAGTTCTTC.

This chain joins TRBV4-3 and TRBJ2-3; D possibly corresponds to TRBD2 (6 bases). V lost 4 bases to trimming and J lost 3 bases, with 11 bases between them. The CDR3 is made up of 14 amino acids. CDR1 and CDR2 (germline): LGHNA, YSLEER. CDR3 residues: CASSRDSWTDTQYF. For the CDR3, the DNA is TGCGCCAGCAGCCGGGACTCGTGGACAGATACGCAGTATTTT.

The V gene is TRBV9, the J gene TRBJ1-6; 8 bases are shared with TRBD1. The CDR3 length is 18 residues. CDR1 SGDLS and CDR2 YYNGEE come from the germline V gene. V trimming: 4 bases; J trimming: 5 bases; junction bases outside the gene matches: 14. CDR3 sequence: CASSTTRGDRLNNSPLHF. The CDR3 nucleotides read TGTGCCAGCAGCACCACCCGAGGGGACAGGTTGAATAATTCACCCCTCCACTTT.

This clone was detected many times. CDR3 sequence (DNA): TGTGCCAGCAGCTTAGACGGTAGCTATGGCTACACCTTC. This codes for CASSLDGSYGYTF. The chain recombines TRBV7-9 with TRBJ1-2; D unresolved. V was trimmed by 1 base and J by 4 bases, leaving 7 bases between them. Germline-derived CDR1 and CDR2 are SEHNR and FQNEAQ (reference sequence). The CDR3 runs 13 residues.

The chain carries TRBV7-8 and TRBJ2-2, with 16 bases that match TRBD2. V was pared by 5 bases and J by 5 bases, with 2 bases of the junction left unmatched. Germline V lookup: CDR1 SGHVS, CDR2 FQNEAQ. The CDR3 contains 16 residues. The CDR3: CASSPGLAGGTGELFF. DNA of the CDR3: TGTGCCAGCAGCCCGGGACTAGCGGGGGGGACCGGGGAGCTGTTTTTT.

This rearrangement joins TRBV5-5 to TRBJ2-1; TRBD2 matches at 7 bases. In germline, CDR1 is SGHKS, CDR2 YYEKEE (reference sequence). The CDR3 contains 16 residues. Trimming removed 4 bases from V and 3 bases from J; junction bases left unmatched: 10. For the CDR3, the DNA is TGTGCCAGCAGCAAGGAGCTTCTAGCGGACTACAATGAGCAGTTCTTC. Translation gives CASSKELLADYNEQFF.

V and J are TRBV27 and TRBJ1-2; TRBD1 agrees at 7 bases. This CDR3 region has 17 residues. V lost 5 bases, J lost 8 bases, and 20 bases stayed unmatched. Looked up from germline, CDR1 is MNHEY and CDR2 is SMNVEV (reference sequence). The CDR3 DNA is TGTGCCAGCAGTCGAGTTAGACACAGGGGTGAAACAAAAGGCTACACCTTC. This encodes CASSRVRHRGETKGYTF.